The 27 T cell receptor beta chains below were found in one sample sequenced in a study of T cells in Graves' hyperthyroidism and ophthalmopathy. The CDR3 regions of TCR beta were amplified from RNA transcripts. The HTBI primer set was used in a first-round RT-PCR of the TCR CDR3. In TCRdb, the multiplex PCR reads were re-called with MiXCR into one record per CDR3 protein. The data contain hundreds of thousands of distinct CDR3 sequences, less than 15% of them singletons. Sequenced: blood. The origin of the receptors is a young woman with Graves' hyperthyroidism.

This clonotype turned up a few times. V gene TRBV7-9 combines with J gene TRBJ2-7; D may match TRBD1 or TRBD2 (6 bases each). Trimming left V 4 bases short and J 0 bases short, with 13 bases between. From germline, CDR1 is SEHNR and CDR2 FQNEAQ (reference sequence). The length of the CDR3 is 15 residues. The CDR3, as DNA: TGTGCCAGCAGCTCGTCGGGGGCGACCTCCTACGAGCAGTACTTC. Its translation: CASSSSGATSYEQYF.

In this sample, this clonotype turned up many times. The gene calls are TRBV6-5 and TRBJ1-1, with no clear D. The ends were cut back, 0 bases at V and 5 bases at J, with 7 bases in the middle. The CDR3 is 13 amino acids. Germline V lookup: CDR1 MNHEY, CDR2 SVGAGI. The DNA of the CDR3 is TGTGCCAGCAGTTACTCTGGAGTGACTGAAGCTTTCTTT. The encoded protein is CASSYSGVTEAFF.

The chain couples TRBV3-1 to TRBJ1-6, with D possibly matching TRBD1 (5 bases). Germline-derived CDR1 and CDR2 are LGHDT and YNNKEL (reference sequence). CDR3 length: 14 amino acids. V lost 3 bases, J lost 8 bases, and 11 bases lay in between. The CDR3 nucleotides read TGTGCCAGCAGCCAGGGGCGCGCAGATTCACCCCTCCACTTT. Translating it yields CASSQGRADSPLHF.

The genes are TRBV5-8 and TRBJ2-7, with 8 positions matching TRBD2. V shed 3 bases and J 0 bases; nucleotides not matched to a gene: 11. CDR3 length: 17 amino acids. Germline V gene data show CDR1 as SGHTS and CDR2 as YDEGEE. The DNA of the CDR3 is TGTGCCAGCAGCTCCATCGGACTAGCCGATAGCTCCTACGAGCAGTACTTC. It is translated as CASSSIGLADSSYEQYF.

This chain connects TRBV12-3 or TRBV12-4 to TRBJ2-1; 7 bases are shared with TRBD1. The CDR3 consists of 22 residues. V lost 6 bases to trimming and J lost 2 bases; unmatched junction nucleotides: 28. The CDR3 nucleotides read TGTGCCAGCAGCCATCTTACCCAGTCCAGGGGGTTGCTTTATCGGGCCTACAATGAGCAGTTCTTC. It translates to CASSHLTQSRGLLYRAYNEQFF.

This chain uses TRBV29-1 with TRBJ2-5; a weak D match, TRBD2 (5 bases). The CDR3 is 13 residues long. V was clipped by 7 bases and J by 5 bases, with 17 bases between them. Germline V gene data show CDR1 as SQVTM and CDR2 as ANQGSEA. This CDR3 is CSATLRGEETQYF. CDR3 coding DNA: TGCAGCGCCACTCTTCGGGGAGAGGAGACCCAGTACTTC.

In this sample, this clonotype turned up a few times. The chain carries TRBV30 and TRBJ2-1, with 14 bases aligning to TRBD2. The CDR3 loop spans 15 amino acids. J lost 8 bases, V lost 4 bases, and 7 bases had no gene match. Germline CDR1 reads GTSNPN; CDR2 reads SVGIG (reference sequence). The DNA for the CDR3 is TGTGCCTGGAACGGCGGGACTAGCGGGAGTGATGAGCAGTTCTTC. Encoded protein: CAWNGGTSGSDEQFF.

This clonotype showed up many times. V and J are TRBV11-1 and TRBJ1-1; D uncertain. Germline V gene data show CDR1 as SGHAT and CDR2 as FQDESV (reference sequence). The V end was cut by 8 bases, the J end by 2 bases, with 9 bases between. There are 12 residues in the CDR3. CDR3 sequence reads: CASFGPNTEAFF. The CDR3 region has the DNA TGTGCCAGCTTCGGTCCAAACACTGAAGCTTTCTTT.

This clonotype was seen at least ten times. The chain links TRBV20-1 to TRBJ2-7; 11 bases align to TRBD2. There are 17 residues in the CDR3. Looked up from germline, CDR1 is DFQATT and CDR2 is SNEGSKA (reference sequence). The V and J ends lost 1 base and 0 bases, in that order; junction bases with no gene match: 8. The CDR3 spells CSARGDYGLAGSYEQYF. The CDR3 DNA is TGCAGTGCTAGAGGCGATTACGGACTAGCGGGCTCCTACGAGCAGTACTTC.

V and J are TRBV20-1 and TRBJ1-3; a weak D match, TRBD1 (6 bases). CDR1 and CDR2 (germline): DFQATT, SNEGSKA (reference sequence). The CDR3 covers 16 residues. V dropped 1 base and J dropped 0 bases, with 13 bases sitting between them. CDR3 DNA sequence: TGCAGTGCTAGAGCCTGGACAGCCAACTCTGGAAACACCATATATTTT. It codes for CSARAWTANSGNTIYF.

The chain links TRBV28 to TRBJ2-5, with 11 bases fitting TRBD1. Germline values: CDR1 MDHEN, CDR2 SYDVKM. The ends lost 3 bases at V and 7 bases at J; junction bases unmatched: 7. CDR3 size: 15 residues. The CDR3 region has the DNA TGTGCCAGCAGTTTGGACAGGGGGCCTGAAGGGACCCAGTACTTC. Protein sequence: CASSLDRGPEGTQYF.

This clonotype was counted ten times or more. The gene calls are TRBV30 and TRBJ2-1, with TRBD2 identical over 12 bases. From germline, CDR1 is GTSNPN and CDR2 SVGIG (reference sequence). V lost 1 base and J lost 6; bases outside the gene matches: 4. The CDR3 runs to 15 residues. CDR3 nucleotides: TGTGCCTGGAGTGGAGGACTAGCGGGACTCAATGAGCAGTTCTTC. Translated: CAWSGGLAGLNEQFF.

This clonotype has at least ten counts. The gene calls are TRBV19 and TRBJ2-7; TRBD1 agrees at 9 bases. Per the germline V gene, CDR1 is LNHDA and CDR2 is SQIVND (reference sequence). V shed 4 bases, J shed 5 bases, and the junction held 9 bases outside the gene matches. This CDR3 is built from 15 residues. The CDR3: CASSTAGTGIDEQYF. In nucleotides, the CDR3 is TGTGCCAGTAGTACTGCCGGGACAGGGATCGACGAGCAGTACTTC.

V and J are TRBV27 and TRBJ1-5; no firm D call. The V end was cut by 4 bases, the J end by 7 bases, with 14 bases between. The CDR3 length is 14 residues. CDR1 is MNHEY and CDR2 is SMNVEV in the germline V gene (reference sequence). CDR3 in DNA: TGTGCCAGCAGTTCATCCCAGACAATACAGCCCCAGCATTTT. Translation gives CASSSSQTIQPQHF.

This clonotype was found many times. The CDR3 sequence is CSASRGLGLPVSYEQYF. In DNA, the CDR3 is TGCAGTGCTAGTAGGGGCCTGGGACTACCCGTCTCCTACGAGCAGTACTTC. The rearrangement joins TRBV20-1 to TRBJ2-7, with 7 bases that match TRBD2. Germline V gene sequence: CDR1 DFQATT, CDR2 SNEGSKA (reference sequence). V dropped 3 bases and J dropped 0; count of bases not matched to a gene: 14. The CDR3 loop spans 17 amino acids.

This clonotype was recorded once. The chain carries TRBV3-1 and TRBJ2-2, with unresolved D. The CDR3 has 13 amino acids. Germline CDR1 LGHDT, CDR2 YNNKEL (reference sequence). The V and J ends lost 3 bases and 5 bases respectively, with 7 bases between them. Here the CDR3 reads CASSQGWTGELFF. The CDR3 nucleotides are TGTGCCAGCAGCCAGGGGTGGACCGGGGAGCTGTTTTTT. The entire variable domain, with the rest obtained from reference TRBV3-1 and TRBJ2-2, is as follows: DTAVSQTPKYLVTQMGNDKSIKCEQNLGHDTMYWYKQDSKKFLKIMFSYNNKELIINETVPNRFSPKSPDKAHLNLHINSLELGDSAVYFCASSQGWTGELFFGEGSRLTVL.

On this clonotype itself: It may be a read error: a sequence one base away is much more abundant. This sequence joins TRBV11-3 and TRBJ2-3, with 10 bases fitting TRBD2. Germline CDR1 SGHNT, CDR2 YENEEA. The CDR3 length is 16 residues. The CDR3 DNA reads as TGTGTCAGCAGCTTACGGACTAGCGGCCTCACAGATACGCAGTATTTT. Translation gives CVSSLRTSGLTDTQYF. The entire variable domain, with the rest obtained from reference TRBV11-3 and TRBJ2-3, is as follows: EAGVVQSPRYKIIEKKQPVAFWCNPISGHNTLYWYLQNLGQGPELLIRYENEEAVDDSQLPKDRFSAERLKGVDSTLKIQPAELGDSAVYLCVSSLRTSGLTDTQYFGPGTRLTVL.

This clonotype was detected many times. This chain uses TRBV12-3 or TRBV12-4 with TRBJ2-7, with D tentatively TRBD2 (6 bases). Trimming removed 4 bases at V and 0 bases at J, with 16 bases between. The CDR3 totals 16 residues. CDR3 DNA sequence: TGTGCCAGCAGTTCGGCGGGACTTTCTCTCTCCTACGAGCAGTACTTC. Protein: CASSSAGLSLSYEQYF.

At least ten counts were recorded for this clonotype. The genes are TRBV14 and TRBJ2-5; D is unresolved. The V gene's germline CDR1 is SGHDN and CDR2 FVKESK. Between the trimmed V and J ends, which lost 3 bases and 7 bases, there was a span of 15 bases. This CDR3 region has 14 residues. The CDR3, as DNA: TGTGCCAGCAGCCACGGCGGAGCGAGGTGGACCCAGTACTTC. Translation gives CASSHGGARWTQYF.

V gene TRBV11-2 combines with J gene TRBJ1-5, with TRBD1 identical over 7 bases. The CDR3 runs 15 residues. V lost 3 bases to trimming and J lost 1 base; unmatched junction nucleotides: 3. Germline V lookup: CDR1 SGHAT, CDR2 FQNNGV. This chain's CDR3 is CASSLTGKSNQPQHF. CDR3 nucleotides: TGTGCCAGCAGCTTGACAGGGAAAAGCAATCAGCCCCAGCATTTT.

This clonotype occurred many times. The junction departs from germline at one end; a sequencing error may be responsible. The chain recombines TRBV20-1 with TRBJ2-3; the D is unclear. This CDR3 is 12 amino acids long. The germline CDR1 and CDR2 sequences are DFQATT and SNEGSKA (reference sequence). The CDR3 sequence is CSSGVLTDTQYF. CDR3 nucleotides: TGTAGTTCAGGAGTTTTGACAGATACGCAGTATTTT.

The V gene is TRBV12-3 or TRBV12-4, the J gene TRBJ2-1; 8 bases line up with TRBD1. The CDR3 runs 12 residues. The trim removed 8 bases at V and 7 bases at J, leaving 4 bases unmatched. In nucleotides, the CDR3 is TGTGCCAGCGGCTGGACAGGGAATGAGCAGTTCTTC. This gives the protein CASGWTGNEQFF.

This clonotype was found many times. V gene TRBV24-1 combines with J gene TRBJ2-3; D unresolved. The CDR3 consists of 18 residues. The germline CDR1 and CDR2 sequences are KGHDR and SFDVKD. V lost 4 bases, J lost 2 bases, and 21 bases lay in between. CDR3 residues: CATSDPLKDQTSTDTQYF. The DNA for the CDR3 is TGTGCCACCAGTGACCCATTGAAAGATCAGACGTCCACAGATACGCAGTATTTT.

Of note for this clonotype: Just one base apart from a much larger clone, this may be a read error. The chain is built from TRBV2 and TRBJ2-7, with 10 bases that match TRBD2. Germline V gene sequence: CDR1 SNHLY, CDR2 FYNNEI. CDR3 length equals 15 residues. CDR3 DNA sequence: TGCGCCAGCAGCACCGGGACTAGCGCCCCCTACGAGCAGTACTTC. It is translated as CASSTGTSAPYEQYF.

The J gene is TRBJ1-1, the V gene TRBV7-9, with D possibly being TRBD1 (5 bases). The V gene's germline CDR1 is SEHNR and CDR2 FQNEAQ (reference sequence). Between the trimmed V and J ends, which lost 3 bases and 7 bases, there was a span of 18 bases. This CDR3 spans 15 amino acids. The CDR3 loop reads CASSLPYRTIDEAFF. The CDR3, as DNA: TGTGCCAGCAGCTTGCCCTACAGGACCATCGATGAAGCTTTCTTT.

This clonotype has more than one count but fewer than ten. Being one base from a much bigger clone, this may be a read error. Here the CDR3 reads CAGSLTGGHTDTQYF. The DNA of the CDR3 is TGTGCCGGCAGCTTGACAGGGGGGCATACAGATACGCAGTATTTT. This chain connects TRBV7-3 to TRBJ2-3, with TRBD1 matching over 9 bases. Germline CDR1 is SGHTA and CDR2 is FQGTGA. CDR3 length: 15 residues.

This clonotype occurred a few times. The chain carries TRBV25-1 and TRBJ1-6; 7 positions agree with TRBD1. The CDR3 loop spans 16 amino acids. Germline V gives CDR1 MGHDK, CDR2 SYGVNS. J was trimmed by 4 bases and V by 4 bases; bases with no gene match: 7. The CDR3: CASSVTGKGYNSPLHF. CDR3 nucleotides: TGTGCCAGCAGTGTGACAGGGAAAGGGTATAATTCACCCCTCCACTTT.